This passage covers 17 T cell receptor beta chains from one sample sequenced in a study of blood T cell repertoires in COVID-19. Only in-frame clones appear in the TCRdb table, and some are missing; sequencing was by immunoSEQ multiplex PCR. This sample has over 200,000 clones, with approximately 86% found just once. The sequenced material came from PBMCs or T cells enriched from blood (not recorded which). The receptor set was obtained from a woman younger than 45 who had been exposed to COVID-19.

CDR3 sequence: CASSSTIWATNEQFF. The CDR3 bases are TGTGCCAGCAGTTCAACAATTTGGGCAACCAATGAGCAGTTCTTC. The rearrangement links TRBV27 to TRBJ2-1; D remains unclear. Trimming took 4 bases from V and 6 from J, leaving 16 bases between them. The CDR3 extends over 15 amino acids. The V gene's germline CDR1 is MNHEY and CDR2 SMNVEV (reference sequence).

This chain links TRBV7-6 with TRBJ2-5, with D perhaps matching TRBD1 (5 bases). The V gene lost 2 bases and the J gene lost 5 bases, with 15 bases spanning the gap. The CDR3 has 15 amino acids. CDR1 is SGHVS, CDR2 FNYEAQ, per germline. CDR3 bases: TGTGCCAGCAGCTTAAATTTGGACATCGCGGAGACCCAGTACTTC. Translating gives CASSLNLDIAETQYF.

The V gene is TRBV6-5, the J gene TRBJ2-7, with TRBD1 identical over 9 bases. V shed 6 bases, J shed 4 bases, and the junction held 10 bases outside the gene matches. Germline CDR1 MNHEY, CDR2 SVGAGI. This CDR3 is built from 15 residues. The CDR3 spells CASRDRTGVDYEQYF. Here the CDR3 DNA reads TGTGCCAGCAGGGATAGGACAGGGGTAGATTACGAGCAGTACTTC.

V gene TRBV3-1 (or the pseudogene TRBV3-2) combines with J gene TRBJ2-7, with TRBD2 matching 16 bases. Germline CDR1 and CDR2: LGHDT and YNNKEL (reference sequence). The CDR3 has 15 amino acids. The ends lost 4 bases at V and 7 bases at J; junction bases unmatched: 4. The CDR3 loop reads CASSPGLAGGREQYF. In DNA form, the CDR3 reads TGTGCCAGCAGCCCGGGACTAGCGGGGGGGCGAGAGCAGTACTTC.

This rearrangement joins TRBV19 to TRBJ1-4; 7 positions match TRBD1. The germline V gene has CDR1 LNHDA and CDR2 SQIVND (reference sequence). The CDR3 length is 17 residues. V trimming: 0 bases; J trimming: 5 bases; junction bases outside the gene matches: 9. The CDR3 reads CASSIDPPQGSNEKLFF. CDR3 nucleotide sequence: TGTGCCAGTAGTATAGATCCCCCACAGGGGTCAAATGAAAAACTGTTTTTT.

This clone appeared a single time. The CDR3 here is CASSLYPDRAAEAFF. The CDR3 nucleotides are TGTGCCAGCAGCTTATATCCGGACAGGGCAGCTGAAGCTTTCTTT. The chain is built from TRBV7-9 and TRBJ1-1; 8 bases fit TRBD1. The germline gives CDR1 SEHNR, CDR2 FQNEAQ (reference sequence). The CDR3 is made up of 15 amino acids. The junction had 8 bases not matched to a gene; V was cut back by 2 bases and J by 6 bases.

This clone appeared a few times. This chain links TRBV30 with TRBJ1-5, with D perhaps TRBD1 (6 bases). The CDR3 has 16 amino acids. Trimming left V 2 bases short and J 2 bases short, with 16 bases between. The germline V gene encodes CDR1 GTSNPN and CDR2 SVGIG (reference sequence). CDR3 in amino acids: CAWSRKGGRGNQPQHF. The CDR3 DNA sequence: TGTGCCTGGAGTCGCAAGGGGGGGCGTGGCAATCAGCCCCAGCATTTT.

This clone was recorded at least ten times. Other DNA sequences of this sample code for an identical CDR3. The chain joins TRBV15 to TRBJ2-1; 7 nucleotides match TRBD2. The CDR3 contains 15 residues. Germline loops: CDR1 LNHNV, CDR2 YYDKDF (reference sequence). The trim removed 1 base at V and 5 bases at J, leaving 5 bases unmatched. For the CDR3, the DNA is TGTGCCACCAGCAGAGGGGCTAGCGGAGACAATGAGCAGTTCTTC. It translates to CATSRGASGDNEQFF.

The chain joins TRBV5-1 to TRBJ2-7, with D tentatively TRBD1 (5 bases). This CDR3 is built from 15 residues. Trimming took off 0 bases at V and 0 bases at J, with 10 bases between the two ends. The germline gives CDR1 SGHRS, CDR2 YFSETQ. The CDR3, as DNA: TGCGCCAGCAGCTTGGCAGGGCGCTTCTCCTACGAGCAGTACTTC. Its protein is CASSLAGRFSYEQYF.

This chain connects TRBV6-6 to TRBJ1-1, with D unclear. This CDR3 is built from 12 residues. The V end lost 6 bases, the J end lost 10 bases, and 15 bases lay between the germline ends. Germline assignment: CDR1 MNHNY and CDR2 SVGAGI (reference sequence). The CDR3 DNA sequence: TGTGCCAGCAGCTCCTCTTTGGTGAGAGCTTTCTTT. It yields the protein CASSSSLVRAFF.

This chain uses TRBV28 with TRBJ1-2, with D tentatively TRBD1 (6 bases). Germline lookup yields CDR1 MDHEN and CDR2 SYDVKM. This CDR3 region has 15 residues. The ends were cut back, 5 bases at V and 3 bases at J, with 16 bases in the middle. The CDR3 sequence: CASSGQGSRYYGYTF. CDR3 coding DNA: TGTGCCAGCAGTGGGCAGGGGTCTAGGTACTATGGCTACACCTTC.

The genes are TRBV3-1 (or the pseudogene TRBV3-2) and TRBJ2-7; 8 nucleotides line up with TRBD2. The V gene's germline CDR1 is LGHDT and CDR2 YNNKEL (reference sequence). The CDR3 covers 15 residues. V was pared by 3 bases and J by 6 bases, with 10 bases of the junction left unmatched. The CDR3 loop reads CASSQKPGGAGEQYF. CDR3 DNA sequence: TGTGCCAGCAGCCAGAAACCCGGGGGGGCTGGCGAGCAGTACTTC.

The chain carries TRBV18 and TRBJ1-3, with a tentative D call TRBD1 (6 bases). V lost 6 bases, J lost 0 bases, and 12 bases lay in between. This CDR3 has 15 amino acids. CDR1 KGHSH and CDR2 LQKENI come from the germline V gene. The CDR3 spells CASSPRQVSGNTIYF. CDR3 DNA: TGTGCCAGCTCGCCGCGACAGGTCTCTGGAAACACCATATATTTT. Supplemented by reference TRBV18 and TRBJ1-3, the full variable domain reads NAGVMQNPRHLVRRRGQEARLRCSPMKGHSHVYWYRQLPEEGLKFMVYLQKENIIDESGMPKERFSAEFPKEGPSILRIQQVVRGDSAAYFCASSPRQVSGNTIYFGEGSWLTVV.

The chain recombines TRBV7-2 with TRBJ2-1, with TRBD2 identical over 15 bases. V was clipped by 5 bases and J by 7 bases; unmatched bases: 3. The CDR3 is made up of 15 amino acids. Germline loops: CDR1 SGHTA, CDR2 FQGNSA. CDR3 sequence (DNA): TGTGCCAGCAGCCAAGGACTAGCGGGGGGGAATGAGCAGTTCTTC. Protein product: CASSQGLAGGNEQFF.

The chain carries TRBV5-1 and TRBJ2-1, with D tentatively TRBD2 (5 bases). V shed 1 base and J shed 5 bases, with 13 bases lying between them. Germline CDR1 is SGHRS and CDR2 is YFSETQ. The CDR3 runs to 15 residues. The CDR3 protein is CASSLLRGTNNEQFF. The DNA of the CDR3 is TGCGCCAGCAGCTTGCTCCGGGGAACCAACAATGAGCAGTTCTTC.

This clone has just one count. The chain has TRBV29-1 and TRBJ1-1; TRBD1 aligns across 10 bases. Germline CDR1 SQVTM, CDR2 ANQGSEA. The junction had 15 bases not matched to a gene; V was cut back by 4 bases and J by 4 bases. The CDR3 runs to 17 residues. The CDR3 DNA follows: TGCAGCGTTGTGCCCCTCCTACTGGGGGACAGGGGCACTGAAGCTTTCTTT. Its protein is CSVVPLLLGDRGTEAFF.

The chain carries TRBV11-3 and TRBJ1-6; D gene unclear. Per the germline V gene, CDR1 is SGHNT and CDR2 is YENEEA. V shed 4 bases and J shed 11 bases, with 9 bases lying between them. The CDR3 covers 12 residues. CDR3 DNA: TGTGCCAGCAGCTCTGTACTGGCACCCCTCCACTTT. This translates into CASSSVLAPLHF.